The source of this TCR beta chain is a study of cytomegalovirus exposure and HLA in healthy donors. V dropped 4 bases and J dropped 4; count of bases not matched to a gene: 3. Germline CDR1 and CDR2: SEHNR and FQNEAQ (reference sequence). The CDR3 runs to 13 residues. PCR employed 60 Vbeta and 13 Jbeta primers. Profiling relied on immunoSEQ multiplex PCR, and the TCRdb table lists in-frame clones only, not all of them. The sample shows about 160,000 clones, about 77% of them seen only once. The receptor was derived from a man aged 25 to 40 in good health and CMV-seronegative. The sample was PBMCs. The J gene is TRBJ1-2, the V gene TRBV7-9, with 7 nucleotides matching TRBD1. This chain's CDR3 is CASSSGTAYGYTF. DNA of the CDR3: TGTGCCAGCAGCTCTGGGACAGCCTATGGCTACACCTTC.